These 2 T cell receptor beta chains were all obtained from the same sample, sequenced in a study of T-cell reconstitution after alpha-beta-depleted transplantation in children. Using unique molecular identifiers, the investigators prepared the TCRbeta library. MiXCR was run by TCRdb on the PCR reads, yielding one entry per CDR3 protein. The table includes about 540,000 distinct CDR3 sequences, around 18% detected once. The specimen comprised PBMCs from the stem cell graft donor, sampled from the stem cell graft. All receptors derive from a human donor who donated a stem cell graft to a child with acute lymphoblastic leukemia.

This clonotype has only a few counts. V gene TRBV7-9 combines with J gene TRBJ2-5; D is possibly TRBD1 (6 bases). Germline CDR1 SEHNR, CDR2 FQNEAQ (reference sequence). Trimming left V 3 bases short and J 5 bases short, with 13 bases between. The CDR3 has 14 amino acids. DNA for the CDR3: TGTGCCAGCAGCTTCGAAACAGGGCTGGAGACCCAGTACTTC. The encoded protein is CASSFETGLETQYF.

The chain uses TRBV7-2 and TRBJ1-1, with a tentative D call TRBD1 (5 bases). V was cut by 2 bases and J by 5 bases, with 12 bases left in between. Germline values: CDR1 SGHTA, CDR2 FQGNSA. CDR3 length: 14 residues. CDR3 sequence (DNA): TGTGCCAGCAGCTTAACGGATTGGGGGACTGAAGCTTTCTTT. Translation: CASSLTDWGTEAFF.